These 10 T cell receptor beta chains were sequenced from one sample in a study of T cells in Graves' hyperthyroidism and ophthalmopathy (dated 2019 in TCRdb). Receptors were amplified or captured by multiplex PCR. TCRdb names Illumina HiSeq 2000 as the instrument used. The TCR beta CDR3 regions were amplified from RNA transcripts. The first round of RT-PCR for the TCR CDR3 was performed with the HTBI primer set and the Qiagen OneStep RT-PCR kit. TCRdb trimmed public reads at Q25 via fastp, called clones via MiXCR and kept in-frame beta chains. CDR3 protein duplicates are merged, each entry listing the most common genes and DNA. The table for this sample lists some 360,000 distinct CDR3 sequences; around 18% of them were counted only once. 15% to 18% of the sample goes to the ten largest clones. The source material was blood. The source is a woman in her 40s with Graves' ophthalmopathy.

This clonotype was detected ten times or more. V usage is TRBV9 and J usage is TRBJ1-5; D is ambiguous. Germline values: CDR1 SGDLS, CDR2 YYNGEE. The CDR3 is made up of 15 amino acids. Between the trimmed V and J ends, which lost 0 bases and 5 bases, there was a span of 12 bases. In nucleotides, the CDR3 is TGTGCCAGCAGCGTAGGAGAGGGAGCGCATCAGCCCCAGCATTTT. Its translation is CASSVGEGAHQPQHF. Complete variable domain (other parts from reference TRBV9 and TRBJ1-5): DSGVTQTPKHLITATGQRVTLRCSPRSGDLSVYWYQQSLDQGLQFLIQYYNGEERAKGNILERFSAQQFPDLHSELNLSSLELGDSALYFCASSVGEGAHQPQHFGDGTRLSIL.

This clonotype was found many times. The chain recombines TRBV11-1 with TRBJ2-7; 11 bases are shared with TRBD2. V was clipped by 5 bases and J by 2 bases; unmatched bases: 11. The CDR3 totals 17 residues. In germline, CDR1 is SGHAT, CDR2 FQDESV (reference sequence). The DNA for the CDR3 is TGTGCCAGCAGCGCCGGACTAGCGGGTGTTGTGCCCTACGAGCAGTACTTC. It specifies CASSAGLAGVVPYEQYF.

This clonotype was detected a few times. CDR3 protein: CASSSPGYTF. In DNA form, the CDR3 reads TGTGCCAGCAGCTCTCCGGGCTACACCTTC. The chain combines TRBV7-2 with TRBJ1-2; no clear D. The ends were cut back, 4 bases at V and 8 bases at J, with 5 bases in the middle. The CDR3 extends over 10 amino acids. The germline CDR1 and CDR2 sequences are SGHTA and FQGNSA.

This clonotype was recorded many times. The chain is built from TRBV27 and TRBJ2-2; no reliable D call. The CDR3 is 13 amino acids. CDR1 is MNHEY, CDR2 SMNVEV, per germline (reference sequence). V gave up 7 bases and J gave up 6 bases, with 12 bases separating them. The CDR3 is CASNPSGPGELFF. In DNA form, the CDR3 reads TGTGCCAGCAACCCTTCAGGCCCCGGGGAGCTGTTTTTT.

This clonotype has a count of ten or more. The chain uses TRBV15 and TRBJ1-3; D is undetermined. The length of the CDR3 is 15 residues. Trimming removed 0 bases from V and 0 bases from J, with 6 bases in between. CDR1 is LNHNV and CDR2 is YYDKDF in the germline V gene (reference sequence). CDR3 in DNA: TGTGCCACCAGCAGAGATCAGATCTCTGGAAACACCATATATTTT. This translates into CATSRDQISGNTIYF.

This clonotype was seen at least ten times. The chain joins TRBV5-6 to TRBJ1-5; TRBD1 is a possible D gene (5 bases). The V end was cut by 1 base, the J end by 9 bases, with 8 bases between. The CDR3 loop spans 12 amino acids. Per the germline V gene, CDR1 is SGHDT and CDR2 is YYEEEE. CDR3 nucleotide sequence: TGTGCCAGCAGCTTGTGGGGGTCGCCCCAGCATTTT. Protein product: CASSLWGSPQHF. Looking up the rest from reference TRBV5-6 and TRBJ1-5 gives the full variable domain: DAGVTQSPTHLIKTRGQQVTLRCSPKSGHDTVSWYQQALGQGPQFIFQYYEEEERQRGNFPDRFSGHQFPNYSSELNVNALLLGDSALYLCASSLWGSPQHFGDGTRLSIL.

This clonotype was detected many times. The chain has TRBV6-1 and TRBJ2-7, with 10 positions matching TRBD2. The V and J ends lost 7 bases and 3 bases, in that order; junction bases with no gene match: 3. There are 13 residues in the CDR3. The germline V gene encodes CDR1 MNHNS and CDR2 SASEGT. CDR3 in DNA: TGTGCCAGCAAAGCTAGCGGGAGCTACGAGCAGTACTTC. Residues: CASKASGSYEQYF.

Ten or more counts support this clonotype. The V and J genes are TRBV12-3 or TRBV12-4 and TRBJ2-7; 7 bases fit TRBD2. This CDR3 region has 12 residues. Unmatched junction bases numbered 1, after V lost 6 bases and J lost 2 bases. The CDR3 bases are TGTGCCAGCAGGAGCGGGACCTACGAGCAGTACTTC. This gives the protein CASRSGTYEQYF.

This clonotype was observed a few times. The CDR3 DNA sequence: TGCAGTGCTAGTCCCGGGGGGCGTTTAAGCTACACCTTC. Translation: CSASPGGRLSYTF. The rearrangement uses TRBV20-1 and TRBJ1-2; possible D gene TRBD1, 6 bases. CDR3 length equals 13 residues. The V end lost 3 bases, the J end lost 9 bases, and 17 bases lay between the germline ends. Per germline, CDR1 DFQATT and CDR2 SNEGSKA (reference sequence).

This clonotype was counted between two and nine times. This chain links TRBV7-2 with TRBJ1-1, with D unclear. The V gene's germline CDR1 is SGHTA and CDR2 FQGNSA. Trimming shortened V by 1 base and J by 4 bases, and 7 bases separated the two germline ends. The CDR3 sequence is 13 residues long. The CDR3 here is CASSLGVSTEAFF. The DNA for the CDR3 is TGTGCCAGCAGCTTAGGAGTGAGCACTGAAGCTTTCTTT.